The next 32 T cell receptor beta chains were all read from a single sample in a study of T cell repertoires in cytomegalovirus infection. Their target antigens are unknown. TCRdb re-called the reads through MiXCR, storing one row per CDR3 protein. The sample comprises about 920,000 distinct CDR3 sequences, roughly 30% of which are singletons, and 11% to 15% rests with the top ten. The starting material was cultured CD8+ T cells from PBMCs, obtained from culture after CMV antigen stimulation. These receptor sequences come from a human donor in good health (CMV status not recorded). Some clones in this sample may be carry-over from other donors' samples.

This clonotype was seen a handful of times. The V call is TRBV20-1, the J call TRBJ1-2; 9 nucleotides line up with TRBD1. Germline CDR1 and CDR2: DFQATT and SNEGSKA (reference sequence). This CDR3 has 15 residues. The junction had 10 bases not matched to a gene; V was cut back by 3 bases and J by 5 bases. The CDR3 spells CSASGQGHSGYGYTF. The DNA for the CDR3 is TGCAGTGCTAGTGGACAGGGGCATTCAGGGTATGGCTACACCTTC.

This clonotype was observed a few times. The chain recombines TRBV14 with TRBJ2-3, with D hard to call. V lost 1 base and J 4 bases, leaving 6 bases between the germline ends. Germline CDR1 is SGHDN and CDR2 is FVKESK. The CDR3 covers 13 residues. Here the CDR3 DNA reads TGTGCCAGCAGCCAAGCACGCGCAGATACGCAGTATTTT. Translation gives CASSQARADTQYF. Complete variable domain (other parts from reference TRBV14 and TRBJ2-3): EAGVTQFPSHSVIEKGQTVTLRCDPISGHDNLYWYRRVMGKEIKFLLHFVKESKQDESGMPNNRFLAERTGGTYSTLKVQPAELEDSGVYFCASSQARADTQYFGPGTRLTVL.

The rearrangement uses TRBV3-1 and TRBJ2-5; a possible D gene is TRBD2 (6 bases). V shed 3 bases and J shed 4 bases, with 12 bases lying between them. The CDR3 has 14 amino acids. CDR1 is LGHDT and CDR2 is YNNKEL in the germline V gene (reference sequence). As DNA, the CDR3 is TGTGCCAGCAGCCATCTTGACGGGGGAGAGACCCAGTACTTC. Its translation is CASSHLDGGETQYF.

V gene TRBV27 combines with J gene TRBJ2-2, with 13 bases that match TRBD2. This CDR3 has 15 residues. Germline V gene lookup returns CDR1 MNHEY and CDR2 SMNVEV (reference sequence). Trimming at V came to 3 bases and at J to 7 bases, leaving 2 bases not matched to a gene. CDR3 sequence reads: CASSLTSGGFGELFF. The CDR3 coding sequence is TGTGCCAGCAGTTTGACTAGCGGGGGGTTCGGGGAGCTGTTTTTT.

This CDR3 is CASSYERDTQYF. DNA for the CDR3: TGTGCCAGCAGCTATGAGAGGGATACGCAGTATTTT. The rearrangement joins TRBV7-9 to TRBJ2-3; D call uncertain. There are 12 residues in the CDR3. Trimming took 4 bases from V and 6 from J, leaving 8 bases between them. CDR1 SEHNR and CDR2 FQNEAQ come from the germline V gene (reference sequence).

The chain uses TRBV9 and TRBJ2-3, with D perhaps matching TRBD2 (5 bases). The CDR3 contains 16 residues. The germline V and J ends were trimmed by 4 bases and 1 base, with 16 bases remaining between them. Per the germline V gene, CDR1 is SGDLS and CDR2 is YYNGEE. The CDR3: CASSLWERGGTDTQYF. The CDR3 region has the DNA TGTGCCAGCAGCCTGTGGGAACGGGGTGGCACAGATACGCAGTATTTT.

The chain recombines TRBV5-5 with TRBJ1-3; perhaps TRBD1 as D (5 bases). CDR3 size: 16 residues. Germline V gives CDR1 SGHKS, CDR2 YYEKEE (reference sequence). The V and J ends lost 5 bases and 0 bases respectively, with 15 bases between them. CDR3 DNA: TGTGCCAGCAGGGGAACAGGCCGGCCCTCTGGAAACACCATATATTTT. Translated, it gives CASRGTGRPSGNTIYF.

CDR3 sequence reads: CASSIGNSLNTEAFF. DNA of the CDR3: TGTGCCAGTAGTATCGGCAACAGTTTGAACACTGAAGCTTTCTTT. The chain links TRBV19 to TRBJ1-1, with D unclear. The V end was cut by 3 bases, the J end by 0 bases, with 11 bases between. Per germline, CDR1 LNHDA and CDR2 SQIVND (reference sequence). This CDR3 has 15 residues.

This clonotype was seen a few times. The genes are TRBV6-5 and TRBJ1-1; D unresolved. Trimming took 2 bases from V and 4 from J, leaving 14 bases between them. The CDR3 runs to 15 residues. The V gene's germline CDR1 is MNHEY and CDR2 SVGAGI. For the CDR3, the DNA is TGTGCCAGCAGTTACGAGAGGGCCCTAGCCACTGAAGCTTTCTTT. Translation gives CASSYERALATEAFF.

Notes on this clonotype: The junction departs from the called germline gene at one end, perhaps through a read error. The chain links TRBV5-3 to TRBJ1-6; 9 bases are shared with TRBD1. TRBV5-3 is classed as an ORF, of uncertain function. CDR3 length equals 16 residues. The CDR3 sequence: CASSYRGLSYNSPLHF. The CDR3 coding sequence is TGTGCCAGCAGCTACAGGGGGCTGTCCTATAATTCACCCCTCCACTTT.

This clonotype was seen a handful of times. This chain links TRBV10-1 with TRBJ1-1; maybe TRBD1 (5 bases). Per the germline V gene, CDR1 is WNHNN and CDR2 is SYGVQD (reference sequence). Trimming stripped 3 bases from V and 4 bases from J, with 9 bases between. The CDR3 runs 13 residues. CDR3 coding DNA: TGCGCCAGCAGTGATTACGGGGGCACTGAAGCTTTCTTT. Translated, it gives CASSDYGGTEAFF.

The V and J genes are TRBV9 and TRBJ1-1; D unresolved. V lost 1 base and J lost 9, with 16 bases in between. The CDR3 extends over 14 amino acids. The germline gives CDR1 SGDLS, CDR2 YYNGEE. CDR3 sequence: CASSVSRGFAKAFF. The CDR3 nucleotides read TGTGCCAGCAGCGTAAGTCGGGGTTTCGCTAAAGCTTTCTTT.

This sequence joins TRBV7-9 and TRBJ1-2; 7 nucleotides match TRBD1. V was pared by 3 bases and J by 8 bases, with 21 bases of the junction left unmatched. This CDR3 has 18 amino acids. CDR1 is SEHNR, CDR2 FQNEAQ, per germline (reference sequence). As DNA, the CDR3 is TGTGCCAGCAGCTTCCTTCCCGGACAGGCTCTAACTTCGGGAGGCTACACCTTC. Translating gives CASSFLPGQALTSGGYTF. Full variable domain (outside the CDR3, taken from reference TRBV7-9 and TRBJ1-2): DTGVSQNPRHKITKRGQNVTFRCDPISEHNRLYWYRQTLGQGPEFLTYFQNEAQLEKSRLLSDRFSAERPKGSFSTLEIQRTEQGDSAMYLCASSFLPGQALTSGGYTFGSGTRLTVV.

This clonotype was seen more than once but under ten times. The V and J genes are TRBV6-2 or TRBV6-3 and TRBJ2-1; TRBD2 aligns across 9 bases. CDR3 length: 17 residues. In germline, CDR1 is MNHEY, CDR2 SVGEGT. With V trimmed by 6 bases and J by 3 bases, 12 bases remained unmatched. The CDR3 DNA is TGTGCCAGCAGACAACCAATAGCGGGGGCCGACTACAATGAGCAGTTCTTC. Translating it yields CASRQPIAGADYNEQFF.

This clonotype was detected ten times or more. The CDR3 DNA follows: TGTGCCAGCAGCGAGACAGGTTCTGGAAACACCATATATTTT. Translating gives CASSETGSGNTIYF. V is TRBV7-9 and J is TRBJ1-3, with a weak D call TRBD1 (6 bases). This CDR3 has 14 residues. Trimming left V 5 bases short and J 1 base short, with 9 bases between. CDR1 and CDR2 (germline): SEHNR, FQNEAQ (reference sequence).

Of note for this clonotype: This may be a read error: a much more frequent sequence differs by one nucleotide. CDR3 sequence reads: CVSSLAEAPPFMNTEAFF. In DNA form, the CDR3 reads TGTGTCAGCAGCTTAGCGGAGGCCCCCCCGTTCATGAACACTGAAGCTTTCTTT. The gene calls are TRBV7-2 and TRBJ1-1; D call uncertain. This CDR3 spans 18 amino acids. Germline V gene sequence: CDR1 SGHTA, CDR2 FQGNSA.

The sample holds a few counts of this clonotype. V gene TRBV29-1 combines with J gene TRBJ1-3; 10 bases agree with TRBD1. Looked up from germline, CDR1 is SQVTM and CDR2 is ANQGSEA. J was trimmed by 4 bases and V by 6 bases; bases with no gene match: 6. The CDR3 sequence is 14 residues long. For the CDR3, the DNA is TGCAGCGTCAGAGGACAGGGGGAAGGAAACACCATATATTTT. Amino acids: CSVRGQGEGNTIYF.

This clonotype has a handful of counts. V is TRBV29-1 and J is TRBJ2-2; 9 nucleotides agree with TRBD1. The CDR3 is made up of 14 amino acids. With V trimmed by 6 bases and J by 5 bases, 7 bases remained unmatched. Germline V gives CDR1 SQVTM, CDR2 ANQGSEA. The CDR3 sequence is CSVPRQGGTGELFF. Here the CDR3 DNA reads TGCAGCGTACCCAGACAGGGGGGAACCGGGGAGCTGTTTTTT.

This clonotype has just a few counts. The chain links TRBV24-1 to TRBJ1-2; perhaps TRBD1 as D (5 bases). Germline-derived CDR1 and CDR2 are KGHDR and SFDVKD. V was clipped by 10 bases and J by 8 bases, with 16 bases between them. The CDR3 has 12 residues. The CDR3 DNA sequence: TGTGCCACTCCGGGGCCCCTTTACGGCTACACCTTC. Translating it yields CATPGPLYGYTF.

This clonotype was counted at least ten times. The rearrangement joins TRBV7-2 to TRBJ2-3; 8 bases line up with TRBD2. Trimming removed 1 base from V and 6 bases from J; junction bases left unmatched: 12. The germline gives CDR1 SGHTA, CDR2 FQGNSA. The length of the CDR3 is 17 residues. In DNA, the CDR3 is TGTGCCAGCAGCTTAGAACTAGCGGTGGGGGTAGGGGATACGCAGTATTTT. It specifies CASSLELAVGVGDTQYF.

The chain is built from TRBV5-8 and TRBJ2-7; TRBD2 matches 10 bases. CDR1 is SGHTS and CDR2 is YDEGEE in the germline V gene. CDR3 length equals 16 residues. With 2 bases clipped from V and 1 base from J, the junction kept 6 bases outside the gene matches. The CDR3 spells CASSFRAGLASYEQYF. CDR3 DNA: TGTGCCAGCAGCTTTAGGGCGGGACTAGCGTCCTACGAGCAGTACTTC.

The chain couples TRBV12-3 or TRBV12-4 to TRBJ2-5; 8 bases fit TRBD1. J was trimmed by 4 bases and V by 7 bases; bases with no gene match: 8. This CDR3 contains 14 residues. The CDR3 loop reads CASTSNRGAETQYF. The CDR3 DNA is TGTGCCAGCACCTCGAACAGGGGGGCAGAGACCCAGTACTTC.

The chain couples TRBV19 to TRBJ2-1; no clear D gene. The CDR3 length is 14 residues. Trimming left V 3 bases short and J 5 bases short, with 11 bases between. CDR1 is LNHDA and CDR2 is SQIVND in the germline V gene (reference sequence). CDR3 DNA sequence: TGTGCCAGTAGTATTGGCCAGCTAAACAATGAGCAGTTCTTC. Encoded protein: CASSIGQLNNEQFF.

Ten or more counts support this clonotype. The V gene is TRBV6-1, the J gene TRBJ2-5, with D uncertain. The CDR3 runs to 14 residues. The germline V and J ends were trimmed by 3 bases and 2 bases, with 10 bases remaining between them. CDR1 and CDR2 (germline): MNHNS, SASEGT. This CDR3 reads CASSENGMQETQYF. The CDR3 nucleotides read TGTGCCAGCAGTGAGAACGGAATGCAAGAGACCCAGTACTTC.

This chain joins TRBV19 and TRBJ1-5; no definite D call. In germline, CDR1 is LNHDA, CDR2 SQIVND (reference sequence). Trimming removed 5 bases from V and 3 bases from J, with 17 bases in between. CDR3 length: 16 residues. The CDR3 spells CASSPIPTETNQPQHF. CDR3 nucleotide sequence: TGTGCCAGTAGTCCCATACCAACAGAGACCAATCAGCCCCAGCATTTT.

The V call is TRBV7-8, the J call TRBJ1-1, with D maybe TRBD1 (5 bases). This CDR3 is built from 15 residues. V shed 1 base and J shed 1 base, with 10 bases lying between them. Germline CDR1 is SGHVS and CDR2 is FQNEAQ. CDR3 sequence (DNA): TGTGCCAGCAGCTTAGGAAGGGACGGGAACACTGAAGCTTTCTTT. This gives the protein CASSLGRDGNTEAFF.

This clonotype appeared a few times. This chain links TRBV7-9 with TRBJ1-6; D ambiguous. In germline, CDR1 is SEHNR, CDR2 FQNEAQ (reference sequence). V shed 5 bases and J shed 4 bases, with 15 bases lying between them. CDR3 length: 16 amino acids. For the CDR3, the DNA is TGTGCCAGCAGCCCGTCTACGGCTGTGTATAATTCACCCCTCCACTTT. It yields the protein CASSPSTAVYNSPLHF.

This clonotype was detected only a few times. The rearrangement joins TRBV2 to TRBJ1-4; weak D call: TRBD1 (5 bases). Germline lookup yields CDR1 SNHLY and CDR2 FYNNEI. The length of the CDR3 is 15 residues. Trimming took off 3 bases at V and 3 bases at J, with 11 bases between the two ends. The CDR3 loop is CASSEEGTANEKLFF. CDR3 DNA sequence: TGTGCCAGCAGTGAGGAAGGGACGGCTAATGAAAAACTGTTTTTT.

V gene TRBV19 combines with J gene TRBJ1-2; TRBD1 is a possible D gene (6 bases). Germline loops: CDR1 LNHDA, CDR2 SQIVND (reference sequence). The CDR3 sequence is 15 residues long. Trimming removed 6 bases at V and 4 bases at J, with 18 bases between. The CDR3 spells CASSQTGASFYGYTF. For the CDR3, the DNA is TGTGCCAGTAGCCAGACAGGAGCATCGTTCTATGGCTACACCTTC. Full variable domain (rest looked up from reference TRBV19 and TRBJ1-2): DGGITQSPKYLFRKEGQNVTLSCEQNLNHDAMYWYRQDPGQGLRLIYYSQIVNDFQKGDIAEGYSVSREKKESFPLTVTSAQKNPTAFYLCASSQTGASFYGYTFGSGTRLTVV.

The DNA of the CDR3 is TGTGCCAGCAAACTCGCCAATACTGAAGCTTTCTTT. It codes for CASKLANTEAFF. The chain carries TRBV25-1 and TRBJ1-1; the D is unclear. CDR3 length: 12 residues. Trimming removed 7 bases from V and 5 bases from J, with 11 bases in between. Germline V gene sequence: CDR1 MGHDK, CDR2 SYGVNS.

This clonotype was observed at least ten times. The chain links TRBV7-6 to TRBJ2-2; TRBD2 might be the D (5 bases). Between the trimmed V and J ends, which lost 4 bases and 5 bases, there was a span of 8 bases. The CDR3 is 13 residues long. Looked up from germline, CDR1 is SGHVS and CDR2 is FNYEAQ. The CDR3 loop reads CASSSLATGELFF. CDR3 in DNA: TGTGCCAGCAGCTCCTTAGCGACCGGGGAGCTGTTTTTT.

The chain joins TRBV6-5 to TRBJ2-1, with TRBD2 matching over 11 bases. Germline CDR1 and CDR2: MNHEY and SVGAGI. The CDR3 sequence is 18 residues long. The junction had 11 bases not matched to a gene; V was cut back by 6 bases and J by 1 base. CDR3 protein: CASSLLAGDPFSYNEQFF. Written as DNA, the CDR3 is TGTGCCAGCAGCCTACTAGCGGGGGACCCATTTTCCTACAATGAGCAGTTCTTC.